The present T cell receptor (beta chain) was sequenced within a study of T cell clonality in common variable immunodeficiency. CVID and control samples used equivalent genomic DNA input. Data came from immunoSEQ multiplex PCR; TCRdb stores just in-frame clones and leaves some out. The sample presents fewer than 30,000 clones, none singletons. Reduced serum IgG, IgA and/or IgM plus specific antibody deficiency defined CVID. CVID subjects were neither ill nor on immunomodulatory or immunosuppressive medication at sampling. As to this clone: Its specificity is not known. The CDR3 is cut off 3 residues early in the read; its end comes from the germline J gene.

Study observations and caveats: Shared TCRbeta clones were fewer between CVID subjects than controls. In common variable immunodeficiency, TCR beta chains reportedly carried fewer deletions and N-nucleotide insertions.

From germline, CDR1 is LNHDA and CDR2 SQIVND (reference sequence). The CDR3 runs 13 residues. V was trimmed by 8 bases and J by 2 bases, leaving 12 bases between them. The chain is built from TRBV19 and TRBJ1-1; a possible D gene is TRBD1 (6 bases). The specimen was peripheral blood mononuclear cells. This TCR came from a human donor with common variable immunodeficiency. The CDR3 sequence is CASSDRRNTEAFF. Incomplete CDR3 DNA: TGTGCCAGTTCCGACAGGCGTAACACTGAA.